Listed below are T cell receptor beta chains from one sample, sequenced in a study of pediatric ulcerative colitis. Libraries were prepared by immunoSEQ multiplex PCR; TCRdb keeps only in-frame clonotypes and omits some of them. The table has about 60,000 clones, around 86% seen once; the top ten hold 1.5%. Source material: blood. The receptors were sampled from a boy younger than 18 who was a control in a study of pediatric ulcerative colitis. Both conserved end residues are part of each CDR3. The D gene is left open where the match is weak. Only part of the rows carry a size: once, few, many, or a class if the clone is expanded.

.	TRBV27	TRBJ2-3	.	TGTGCCAGCAGTTTACTACGGACATCGCTCACAGATACGCAGTATTTT	CASSLLRTSLTDTQYF
.	TRBV29-1	TRBJ2-6	once	TGCAGCGTTGAGACACTCTCTGGGGCCAACGTCCTGACTTTC	CSVETLSGANVLTF
TRBD2	TRBV2	TRBJ2-7	.	TGTGCCAGCAACACGAGGTTAGAGGCGGGAGGGCGACTGGACTACGAGCAGTACTTC	CASNTRLEAGGRLDYEQYF
TRBD2	TRBV7-2	TRBJ2-3	.	TGTGCCAGCAGTCCAACGGGAGGCCCTGTTACGCAGTATTTT	CASSPTGGPVTQYF
TRBD1	TRBV23-1	TRBJ1-2	.	TGCGCCAGCAGTCAATTTAATGCTTGCCGGGACAGTGATATAGCTAACTATGGCTACACCTTC	CASSQFNACRDSDIANYGYTF
.	TRBV4-3	TRBJ1-2	.	TGCGCCAGCAGCCAATGGGCTCAACGGGGGGGCAGCTATGGCTACACCTTC	CASSQWAQRGGSYGYTF
TRBD1	TRBV7-6	TRBJ2-1	.	TGTGCCAGCAGCCCCCGTGGGACAGGGAATGAGCAGTTCTTC	CASSPRGTGNEQFF
TRBD2	TRBV2	TRBJ2-2	few	TGTGCCAGCAGCGGGACTAGCGGGGACACCGGGGAGCTGTTTTTT	CASSGTSGDTGELFF
.	TRBV6-5	TRBJ1-1	.	TGTGCCAGCAGTTACGAAAATACGAACACTGAAGCTTTCTTT	CASSYENTNTEAFF
.	TRBV18	TRBJ1-4	.	TGTGCCAGCTCCCCATCTCTACAGGGATCTAATGAAAAACTGTTTTTT	CASSPSLQGSNEKLFF
TRBD1	TRBV4-2	TRBJ2-1	.	TGTGCCAGCAGCCAAAGGGGGCTCGTCCACAATGAGCAGTTCTTC	CASSQRGLVHNEQFF
TRBD1	TRBV11-2	TRBJ1-1	.	TGTGCCAGCAGCTTGACAGGGTGGAACACTGAAGCTTTCTTT	CASSLTGWNTEAFF
.	TRBV4-3	TRBJ1-2	.	TGCGCCAGCAGCCGTGGCCTTGAGGCTACAGGCTACACCTTC	CASSRGLEATGYTF
.	TRBV29-1	TRBJ1-1	.	TGCAGCGCTACTGAGAACACTGAAGCTTTCTTT	CSATENTEAFF
.	TRBV27	TRBJ2-5	.	TGTGCCAGCAGTCACTATCCGGGAGTTAGAGAGACCCAGTACTTC	CASSHYPGVRETQYF
.	TRBV6-5	TRBJ2-7	.	TGTGCCAGCAGTAAATCGACAGGAAACTACGAGCAGTACTTC	CASSKSTGNYEQYF
TRBD2	TRBV4-1	TRBJ2-7	.	TGCGCCAGCAGCCATTTATCTTCCCAGCGGGAGGGGGCCAACGAGCAGTACTTC	CASSHLSSQREGANEQYF
.	TRBV5-1	TRBJ2-1	few	TGCGCCAGCAGCCATCAGGGCGATGAGCAGTTCTTC	CASSHQGDEQFF
.	TRBV4-2	TRBJ1-1	once	TGTGCCAGCAGCCAAGAGGGTGCAGACACTGAAGCTTTCTTT	CASSQEGADTEAFF
.	TRBV6-1	TRBJ2-7	few	TGTGCCAGCAGTGTCGGATACTCCTACGAGCAGTACTTC	CASSVGYSYEQYF
.	TRBV13	TRBJ1-1	once	TGTGCCAGCAGCTTGCCAGGGGTGGTTGGTCTCACTGAAGCTTTCTTT	CASSLPGVVGLTEAFF
TRBD1	TRBV6-1	TRBJ1-5	.	TGTGCCAGCAGTGATGCAGGGGGCGCGCAGCCCCAGCATTTT	CASSDAGGAQPQHF